This passage covers 29 T cell receptor beta chains from one sample sequenced in a study of chemoradiotherapy in HPV16-positive cancers. This table comes from immunoSEQ multiplex PCR, and its TCRdb copy is limited to in-frame clones, with some not included. Here the sample spans roughly 32,000 clones, roughly nine tenths being singletons. This sample comprised blood, obtained from a patient who underwent chemoradiotherapy. The source of these receptors is a human donor with HPV-associated anogenital cancer.

This sequence joins TRBV20-1 and TRBJ2-3; unclear D gene. CDR1 and CDR2 (germline): DFQATT, SNEGSKA (reference sequence). This CDR3 is built from 11 residues. V was pared by 6 bases and J by 4 bases, with 8 bases between. The DNA of the CDR3 is TGCAGTGCAAACCCTGCAGATACGCAGTATTTT. It encodes CSANPADTQYF.

CDR3 nucleotide sequence: TGTGCCAGTAGTCTTTTGACAGGGCTGAGCACCGGGGAGCTGTTTTTT. Translating gives CASSLLTGLSTGELFF. This sequence joins TRBV19 and TRBJ2-2, with 7 bases identical to TRBD1. The CDR3 extends over 16 amino acids. V trimming: 5 bases; J trimming: 4 bases; junction bases outside the gene matches: 10. Germline assignment: CDR1 LNHDA and CDR2 SQIVND (reference sequence).

By share of the sample, this clone is medium-sized. The chain couples TRBV2 to TRBJ1-1; TRBD1 might be the D (5 bases). Trimming took 8 bases from V and 6 from J, leaving 25 bases between them. CDR3 length: 16 residues. CDR1 is SNHLY and CDR2 is FYNNEI in the germline V gene. The CDR3 DNA sequence: TGTGCCAGCGCTAGAGGACACGTGGGCCAGACGGCTGAAGCTTTCTTT. This sequence encodes CASARGHVGQTAEAFF.

Only one count was recorded for this clone. The V gene is TRBV7-2, the J gene TRBJ2-2; the D gene is possibly TRBD2 (6 bases). CDR1 is SGHTA and CDR2 is FQGNSA in the germline V gene. The CDR3 sequence is 15 residues long. The germline V and J ends were trimmed by 2 bases and 4 bases, with 11 bases remaining between them. Here the CDR3 reads CASSLRGLSTGELFF. CDR3 DNA: TGTGCCAGCAGCTTAAGGGGACTTTCCACCGGGGAGCTGTTTTTT.

The chain uses TRBV5-1 and TRBJ2-1; TRBD1 agrees at 7 bases. Looked up from germline, CDR1 is SGHRS and CDR2 is YFSETQ. This CDR3 contains 15 residues. Unmatched junction bases numbered 7, after V lost 4 bases and J lost 3 bases. The CDR3 protein is CASSDAGTVYNEQFF. The CDR3 bases are TGCGCCAGCAGCGATGCCGGGACAGTCTACAATGAGCAGTTCTTC.

J is TRBJ2-3 and V is TRBV7-2; D could derive from TRBD1 or TRBD2 (6 bases each). This CDR3 has 14 residues. The germline gives CDR1 SGHTA, CDR2 FQGNSA. Trimming took 2 bases from V and 3 from J, leaving 9 bases between them. The CDR3 here is CASSLWGATDTQYF. CDR3 DNA: TGTGCCAGCAGCTTATGGGGGGCGACAGATACGCAGTATTTT.

The chain uses TRBV6-5 and TRBJ2-7; TRBD1 aligns across 12 bases. Looked up from germline, CDR1 is MNHEY and CDR2 is SVGAGI. The CDR3 extends over 14 amino acids. The V and J ends lost 4 bases and 5 bases, in that order; junction bases with no gene match: 3. The DNA of the CDR3 is TGTGCCAGCAGTTCGGGACAGGGGGCCAACGAGCAGTACTTC. Translation: CASSSGQGANEQYF.

The chain combines TRBV6-5 with TRBJ1-1; no clear D gene. There are 15 residues in the CDR3. V lost 5 bases and J 1 base, leaving 14 bases between the germline ends. Germline lookup yields CDR1 MNHEY and CDR2 SVGAGI. CDR3 region: CASSTGERSNTEAFF. CDR3 nucleotide sequence: TGTGCCAGCAGTACCGGAGAGCGGTCGAACACTGAAGCTTTCTTT.

The V and J genes are TRBV19 and TRBJ1-5, with unresolved D. Trimming pared 0 bases from V and 5 bases from J, leaving 5 bases between. CDR1 and CDR2 (germline): LNHDA, SQIVND (reference sequence). The CDR3 spans 13 residues. This CDR3 is CASSIDSDQPQHF. In DNA, the CDR3 is TGTGCCAGTAGTATAGATAGTGATCAGCCCCAGCATTTT.

The J gene is TRBJ2-3, the V gene TRBV30, with unresolved D. Germline V gene data show CDR1 as GTSNPN and CDR2 as SVGIG (reference sequence). The CDR3 is 11 amino acids. Trimming left V 4 bases short and J 6 bases short, with 8 bases between. The CDR3 coding sequence is TGTGCCTGGAAATGGGTGGATACGCAGTATTTT. This gives the protein CAWKWVDTQYF.

V usage is TRBV14 and J usage is TRBJ2-7; D is ambiguous. Germline CDR1 SGHDN, CDR2 FVKESK. V was shortened by 4 bases and J by 4 bases, with 11 bases between the two germline ends. The CDR3 runs to 13 residues. The CDR3 here is CASSPLGPYEQYF. CDR3 sequence (DNA): TGTGCCAGCAGCCCACTTGGGCCATACGAGCAGTACTTC. Drawing the rest from reference TRBV14 and TRBJ2-7, the complete variable domain is EAGVTQFPSHSVIEKGQTVTLRCDPISGHDNLYWYRRVMGKEIKFLLHFVKESKQDESGMPNNRFLAERTGGTYSTLKVQPAELEDSGVYFCASSPLGPYEQYFGPGTRLTVT.

This clone has only one observation. The chain links TRBV7-9 to TRBJ1-1; no firm D call. Germline CDR1 SEHNR, CDR2 FQNEAQ (reference sequence). The CDR3 consists of 13 residues. Trimming removed 3 bases at V and 5 bases at J, with 10 bases between. CDR3: CASSLEGGTEAFF. The CDR3 DNA sequence: TGTGCCAGCAGCTTGGAGGGAGGAACTGAAGCTTTCTTT.

This chain links TRBV7-2 with TRBJ2-1, with 7 bases matching TRBD1. Germline values: CDR1 SGHTA, CDR2 FQGNSA. V shed 3 bases, J shed 0 bases, and the junction held 11 bases outside the gene matches. CDR3 size: 18 residues. The CDR3 DNA reads as TGTGCCAGCAGCTTTCTCCGACAGGGCTCCTTCTCCTACAATGAGCAGTTCTTC. Protein product: CASSFLRQGSFSYNEQFF.

CDR3 sequence (DNA): TGTGCCAGCAGCCAAGATTTGCCCGGGACAGGGACCTATAATTCACCCCTCCACTTT. It translates to CASSQDLPGTGTYNSPLHF. The chain carries TRBV4-2 and TRBJ1-6; 9 bases fit TRBD1. Losses at the gene ends were 0 bases for V and 2 bases for J; bases not matched to a gene: 8. CDR1 is LGHNA, CDR2 YNFKEQ, per germline. The CDR3 consists of 19 residues.

The CDR3 sequence: CASSPLGKDYTDTQYF. The CDR3 nucleotides are TGCGCCAGCAGCCCCCTGGGAAAGGACTACACAGATACGCAGTATTTT. This rearrangement joins TRBV4-1 to TRBJ2-3, with TRBD2 as a possible D gene (6 bases). The CDR3 loop spans 16 amino acids. CDR1 is MGHRA and CDR2 is YSYEKL in the germline V gene. The V gene lost 4 bases and the J gene lost 2 bases, with 16 bases spanning the gap.

In this sample, this clone turned up a few times. The gene calls are TRBV19 and TRBJ1-1, with D possibly matching TRBD1 (6 bases). CDR1 is LNHDA and CDR2 is SQIVND in the germline V gene (reference sequence). The germline V and J ends were trimmed by 4 bases and 5 bases, with 17 bases remaining between them. CDR3 length: 15 amino acids. The CDR3 bases are TGTGCCAGTAGTACGATGCCTCTCAGGGGAACTGAAGCTTTCTTT. This codes for CASSTMPLRGTEAFF. The whole variable domain, remainder taken from reference TRBV19 and TRBJ1-1, is DGGITQSPKYLFRKEGQNVTLSCEQNLNHDAMYWYRQDPGQGLRLIYYSQIVNDFQKGDIAEGYSVSREKKESFPLTVTSAQKNPTAFYLCASSTMPLRGTEAFFGQGTRLTVV.

V is TRBV7-2 and J is TRBJ2-5, with 10 nucleotides matching TRBD1. The germline V gene has CDR1 SGHTA and CDR2 FQGNSA. The CDR3 is made up of 15 amino acids. After removal of 5 bases from V and 4 bases from J, the junction contained 7 bases not matched to a gene. CDR3 loop: CASSGRTGGGETQYF. The DNA for the CDR3 is TGTGCCAGCAGCGGGCGGACAGGGGGAGGAGAGACCCAGTACTTC.

The rearrangement links TRBV5-1 to TRBJ1-2, with 9 bases matching TRBD1. This CDR3 comprises 13 residues. After removal of 10 bases from V and 3 bases from J, the junction contained 7 bases not matched to a gene. Germline CDR1 and CDR2: SGHRS and YFSETQ. DNA of the CDR3: TGCGCCTCCCGGGACAGGGACCACTATGGCTACACCTTC. Protein: CASRDRDHYGYTF.

In its sample, this clone was seen a few times. This chain uses TRBV14 with TRBJ2-7; tentatively, D is TRBD1 (6 bases). In germline, CDR1 is SGHDN, CDR2 FVKESK. This CDR3 region has 15 residues. Trimming stripped 0 bases from V and 6 bases from J, with 15 bases between. Here the CDR3 reads CASSQDWQGLGEQYF. CDR3 nucleotides: TGTGCCAGCAGCCAAGATTGGCAGGGGTTGGGCGAGCAGTACTTC.

A note on this clone: Additional DNA sequences in this sample encode the identical CDR3. V is TRBV5-4 and J is TRBJ2-5; the D gene is possibly TRBD1 (6 bases). V dropped 1 base and J dropped 5 bases, with 9 bases sitting between them. The CDR3 is 13 amino acids. Germline values: CDR1 SGHNT, CDR2 YYREEE (reference sequence). CDR3 in amino acids: CASSLQGQETQYF. In DNA, the CDR3 is TGTGCCAGCAGCTTGCAGGGGCAGGAGACCCAGTACTTC. Variable domain in full (rest from reference TRBV5-4 and TRBJ2-5): ETGVTQSPTHLIKTRGQQVTLRCSSQSGHNTVSWYQQALGQGPQFIFQYYREEENGRGNFPPRFSGLQFPNYSSELNVNALELDDSALYLCASSLQGQETQYFGPGTRLLVL.

The V gene is TRBV5-4, the J gene TRBJ2-5, with a possible D match to TRBD2 (6 bases). The CDR3 has 14 amino acids. The V gene's germline CDR1 is SGHNT and CDR2 YYREEE (reference sequence). Trimming left V 4 bases short and J 1 base short, with 11 bases between. CDR3 in amino acids: CASSLPGLQETQYF. The CDR3 coding sequence is TGTGCCAGCAGCCTTCCGGGACTCCAAGAGACCCAGTACTTC.

This sequence joins TRBV9 and TRBJ1-4; D remains ambiguous. This CDR3 has 15 residues. Trimming pared 0 bases from V and 0 bases from J, leaving 6 bases between. Germline V CDR1 and CDR2: SGDLS, YYNGEE. Written as DNA, the CDR3 is TGTGCCAGCAGCGTAGAAGGTGCAACTAATGAAAAACTGTTTTTT. Its protein is CASSVEGATNEKLFF.

In its sample, this clone was seen once. The V call is TRBV30, the J call TRBJ1-3; D remains unclear. The CDR3 extends over 12 amino acids. V dropped 8 bases and J dropped 0 bases, with 8 bases sitting between them. Per the germline V gene, CDR1 is GTSNPN and CDR2 is SVGIG (reference sequence). The CDR3 DNA reads TGTGCCCAGGCCCTCTCTGGAAACACCATATATTTT. Its translation: CAQALSGNTIYF. The full variable domain, completed using reference TRBV30 and TRBJ1-3, is SQTIHQWPATLVQPVGSPLSLECTVEGTSNPNLYWYRQAAGRGLQLLFYSVGIGQISSEVPQNLSASRPQDRQFILSSKKLLLSDSGFYLCAQALSGNTIYFGEGSWLTVV.

This chain connects TRBV11-2 to TRBJ1-6; D perhaps matches TRBD1 (5 bases). Trimming cost V 6 bases and J 6 bases, with 18 bases left between them. Germline lookup yields CDR1 SGHAT and CDR2 FQNNGV. The CDR3 is 16 residues long. DNA of the CDR3: TGTGCCAGCAGTCCTAGTGGGGGGGGTGGTAATTCACCCCTCCACTTT. This codes for CASSPSGGGGNSPLHF.

The chain recombines TRBV7-2 with TRBJ2-2; TRBD1 aligns across 9 bases. Trimming at V came to 3 bases and at J to 7 bases, leaving 6 bases not matched to a gene. This CDR3 is built from 15 residues. In germline, CDR1 is SGHTA, CDR2 FQGNSA. The CDR3 reads CASSLGDRGDGELFF. The CDR3 nucleotides read TGTGCCAGCAGCTTGGGCGACAGGGGGGACGGGGAGCTGTTTTTT.

This chain connects TRBV5-4 to TRBJ1-1; a weak D match, TRBD1 (5 bases). Germline lookup yields CDR1 SGHNT and CDR2 YYREEE (reference sequence). The V and J ends lost 0 bases and 0 bases respectively, with 9 bases between them. The CDR3 loop spans 15 amino acids. Written as DNA, the CDR3 is TGTGCCAGCAGCTTGGAGGGACGGCTGAACACTGAAGCTTTCTTT. This sequence encodes CASSLEGRLNTEAFF.

CDR3 nucleotides: TGTGCCAGTAGTACCCACCATGGAAGCAATCAGCCCCAGCATTTT. It specifies CASSTHHGSNQPQHF. The chain combines TRBV19 with TRBJ1-5; no clear D. Germline V gene sequence: CDR1 LNHDA, CDR2 SQIVND (reference sequence). CDR3 length: 15 residues. V lost 4 bases and J lost 1, with 11 bases in between.

This chain joins TRBV6-1 and TRBJ1-6, with 7 bases lining up with TRBD1. Germline CDR1 MNHNS, CDR2 SASEGT. The V segment lost 5 bases and the J segment 11 bases; nucleotides outside the gene matches: 6. The CDR3 has 13 residues. The CDR3 is CASSFQGEAPLHF. The CDR3 DNA reads TGTGCCAGCAGTTTCCAGGGGGAAGCACCCCTCCACTTT.

The V gene is TRBV21-1, the J gene TRBJ1-6; the D call of TRBD1 is as the table states it, not checked on the DNA. TRBV21-1 is marked as a pseudogene. This CDR3 is 12 amino acids long. The CDR3 DNA reads as TGTGCCATCGGGACAGGGGGTTCACCCCTCCACTTT. Protein product: CAIGTGGSPLHF.